The 8 T cell receptor beta chains reported below all come from one sample, sequenced in a study of T cells in Graves' hyperthyroidism and ophthalmopathy. TCR beta CDR3 regions were amplified from RNA. HTBI primers drove first-round RT-PCR of the TCR CDR3. TCRdb re-analysed the multiplex PCR reads in MiXCR, keeping a single row per CDR3 protein. The repertoire consists of about 710,000 distinct CDR3 sequences, with around 17% occurring once and the leading ten covering 8.4%. The specimen sequenced was blood. All receptors derive from a young man with Graves' hyperthyroidism.

This rearrangement joins TRBV28 to TRBJ1-3, with no clear D. CDR1 MDHEN and CDR2 SYDVKM come from the germline V gene. Trimming cost V 4 bases and J 0 bases, with 13 bases left between them. This CDR3 has 16 residues. The CDR3 protein is CASSSLGIYSGNTIYF. The CDR3 DNA sequence: TGTGCCAGCAGTTCGCTCGGGATTTACTCTGGAAACACCATATATTTT.

The chain joins TRBV19 to TRBJ2-3, with TRBD2 as a possible D gene (5 bases). V lost 3 bases to trimming and J lost 4 bases, with 8 bases between them. The CDR3 is 13 amino acids. Germline values: CDR1 LNHDA, CDR2 SQIVND (reference sequence). As DNA, the CDR3 is TGTGCCAGTAGTATCGGGATCGCAGATACGCAGTATTTT. This gives the protein CASSIGIADTQYF.

This clonotype was counted ten times or more. The rearrangement joins TRBV20-1 to TRBJ2-7; D is uncertain. Germline CDR1 reads DFQATT; CDR2 reads SNEGSKA (reference sequence). The CDR3 sequence is 14 residues long. Trimming took off 0 bases at V and 2 bases at J, with 11 bases between the two ends. CDR3 amino acids: CSARDQADTYEQYF. The CDR3 bases are TGCAGTGCTAGAGATCAGGCAGATACCTACGAGCAGTACTTC.

This clonotype was found a few times. This rearrangement joins TRBV10-1 to TRBJ2-1, with TRBD2 matching over 15 bases. Germline trimming cut 4 bases from V and 0 bases from J; bases unmatched to any gene: 10. The CDR3 loop spans 20 amino acids. Germline V gene lookup returns CDR1 WNHNN and CDR2 SYGVQD (reference sequence). CDR3 sequence (DNA): TGCGCCAGCAGTGGGGTCCCGGGACTAGCGGGAGGACCCTCCTACAATGAGCAGTTCTTC. It yields the protein CASSGVPGLAGGPSYNEQFF.

This clonotype has more than one count but fewer than ten. V usage is TRBV24-1 and J usage is TRBJ2-2, with a tentative D call TRBD2 (6 bases). CDR3 length: 15 amino acids. The V gene's germline CDR1 is KGHDR and CDR2 SFDVKD. V was clipped by 1 base and J by 5 bases, with 10 bases between them. The CDR3 is CATSDFPGVTGELFF. DNA of the CDR3: TGTGCCACCAGTGATTTTCCGGGAGTGACCGGGGAGCTGTTTTTT.

This chain connects TRBV9 to TRBJ2-1; 10 bases line up with TRBD2. Germline V gene data show CDR1 as SGDLS and CDR2 as YYNGEE. This CDR3 spans 14 amino acids. The V gene end was trimmed by 2 bases and the J gene end by 7 bases; junction bases not matched to a gene: 3. CDR3 DNA: TGTGCCAGCAGCGTCAGCGGGAGGGGTAATGAGCAGTTCTTC. As protein: CASSVSGRGNEQFF. The full variable domain, completed using reference TRBV9 and TRBJ2-1, is DSGVTQTPKHLITATGQRVTLRCSPRSGDLSVYWYQQSLDQGLQFLIQYYNGEERAKGNILERFSAQQFPDLHSELNLSSLELGDSALYFCASSVSGRGNEQFFGPGTRLTVL.

This clonotype was counted a few times. This rearrangement joins TRBV20-1 to TRBJ2-1, with D tentatively TRBD1 (5 bases). The CDR3 spans 15 residues. The V end was cut by 2 bases, the J end by 8 bases, with 19 bases between. The germline CDR1 and CDR2 sequences are DFQATT and SNEGSKA (reference sequence). CDR3 sequence (DNA): TGCAGTGCTAGAAATCTTCGGTCAGGGTTCGATGAGCAGTTCTTC. Its translation: CSARNLRSGFDEQFF.

The J gene is TRBJ2-1, the V gene TRBV19, with 7 bases fitting TRBD2. Germline V lookup: CDR1 LNHDA, CDR2 SQIVND (reference sequence). The CDR3 is made up of 15 amino acids. The J segment lost 4 bases and the V segment lost 3 bases, leaving 6 bases of the junction unmatched. The CDR3 region is CASSITSEAYNEQFF. In DNA form, the CDR3 reads TGTGCCAGTAGTATCACTAGCGAAGCGTACAATGAGCAGTTCTTC.